This T cell receptor beta chain was obtained from a study of blood T cell repertoires in COVID-19. Turning to the study itself: Some COVID-19 samples were acute and others convalescent; all came from the United States, Italy and Spain. The analysed material was cDNA or gDNA that came from T cells, B-cell-depleted T cells, or PBMCs.

The germline CDR1 and CDR2 sequences are SGHRS and YFSETQ. Trimming at V came to 4 bases and at J to 9 bases, leaving 8 bases not matched to a gene. The CDR3 sequence is 16 residues long. In the original processing: Nucleated cell counts were estimated from reference gene primer amplification. Profiled with immunoSEQ multiplex PCR; TCRdb holds only in-frame clones, not every one. The V and J calls and clone size come from that table; D and trimming were worked out from the DNA. The sample has approximately 62,000 clones; more than 80% are singletons. The clonotype was recovered from a human donor with active COVID-19. The donor label of this sample is uncertain. The chain links TRBV5-1 to TRBJ2-1; 15 bases are a match to TRBD2. The sample comprised peripheral blood. The CDR3: CASSPRTSGRVGEQFF. CDR3 bases: TGCGCCAGCAGCCCCCGGACTAGCGGGAGGGTGGGTGAGCAGTTCTTC.